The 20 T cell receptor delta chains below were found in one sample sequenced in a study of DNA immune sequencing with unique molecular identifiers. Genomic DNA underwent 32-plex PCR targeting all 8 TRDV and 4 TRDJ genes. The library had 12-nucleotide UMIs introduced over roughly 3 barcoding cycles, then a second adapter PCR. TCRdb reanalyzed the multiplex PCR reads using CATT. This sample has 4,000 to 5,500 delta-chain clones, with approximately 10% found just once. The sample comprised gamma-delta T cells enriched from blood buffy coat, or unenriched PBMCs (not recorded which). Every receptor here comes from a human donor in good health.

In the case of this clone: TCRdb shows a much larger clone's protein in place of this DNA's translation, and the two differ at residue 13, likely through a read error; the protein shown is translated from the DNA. CDR3: CACDTVPGTGIPITDKLIF. CDR3 DNA sequence: TGTGCCTGTGACACCGTCCCCGGCACGGGGATACCCATAACCGATAAACTCATCTTT. The rearrangement joins TRDV2 to TRDJ1, with TRDD3 identical over 8 bases. CDR1 and CDR2 (germline): GEAIGNYY, EKD. V was pared by 0 bases and J by 2 bases, with 16 bases of the junction left unmatched. This CDR3 is built from 19 residues.

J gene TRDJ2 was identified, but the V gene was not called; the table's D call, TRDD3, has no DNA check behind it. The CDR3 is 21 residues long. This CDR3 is CALGEATLGFLWGPGRAQLFF. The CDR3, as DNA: TGTGCTCTTGGGGAGGCAACCTTAGGGTTTCTGTGGGGACCAGGGCGAGCACAACTCTTCTTT.

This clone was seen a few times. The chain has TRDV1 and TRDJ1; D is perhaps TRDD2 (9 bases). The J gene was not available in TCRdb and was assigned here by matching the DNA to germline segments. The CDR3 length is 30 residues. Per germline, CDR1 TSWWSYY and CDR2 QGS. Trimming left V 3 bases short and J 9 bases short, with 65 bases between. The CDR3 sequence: CALGDSWCLPTPPIWGIHREVSPGRRELIF. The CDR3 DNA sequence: TGTGCTCTTGGGGACTCCTGGTGCCTTCCTACCCCCCCTATTTGGGGGATTCACCGGGAGGTGTCGCCGGGTCGGCGGGAACTCATCTTT.

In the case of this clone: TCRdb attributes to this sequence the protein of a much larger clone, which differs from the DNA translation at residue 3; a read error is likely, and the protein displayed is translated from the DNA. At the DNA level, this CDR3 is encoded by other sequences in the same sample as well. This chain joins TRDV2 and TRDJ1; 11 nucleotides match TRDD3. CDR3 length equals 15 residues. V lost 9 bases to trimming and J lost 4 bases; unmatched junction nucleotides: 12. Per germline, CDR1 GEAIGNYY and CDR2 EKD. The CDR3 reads CARAQLGDRDDKLIF. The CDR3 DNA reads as TGTGCCAGAGCCCAACTGGGGGATAGGGACGATAAACTCATCTTT.

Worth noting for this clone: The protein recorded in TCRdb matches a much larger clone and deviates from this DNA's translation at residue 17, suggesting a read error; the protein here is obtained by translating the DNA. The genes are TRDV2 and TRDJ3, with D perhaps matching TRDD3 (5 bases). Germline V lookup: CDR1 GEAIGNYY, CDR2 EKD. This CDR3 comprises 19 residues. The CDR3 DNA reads TGTGCCTGTGACACGGGGGGGCTACGGAGCTCCTGGGACACCCGACAGAGGTTTTTC. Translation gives CACDTGGLRSSWDTRQRFF.

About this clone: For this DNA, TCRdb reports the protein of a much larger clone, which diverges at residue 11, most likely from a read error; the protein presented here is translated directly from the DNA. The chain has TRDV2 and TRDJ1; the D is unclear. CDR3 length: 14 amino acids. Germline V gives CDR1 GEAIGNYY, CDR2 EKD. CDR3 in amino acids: CACDSVENTDNLIF. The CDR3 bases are TGTGCCTGTGATTCGGTAGAGAACACCGATAATCTCATCTTT.

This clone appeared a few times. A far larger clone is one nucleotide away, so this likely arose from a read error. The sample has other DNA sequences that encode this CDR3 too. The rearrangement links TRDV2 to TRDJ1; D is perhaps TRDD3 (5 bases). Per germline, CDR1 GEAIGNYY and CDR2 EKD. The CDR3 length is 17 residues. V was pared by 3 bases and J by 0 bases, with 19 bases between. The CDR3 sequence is CACDSLLGAPNTDKLIF. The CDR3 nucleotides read TGTGCCTGTGACTCCCTCCTTGGGGCTCCCAACACCGATAAACTCATCTTT.

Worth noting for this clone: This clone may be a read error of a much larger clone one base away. The CDR3 coding sequence is TGTGCCTGTGACACTGCAGGGGGGATATCCTGGGACACCCTACAGATGTTTTTC. Residues: CACDTAGGISWDTLQMFF. The gene calls are TRDV2 and TRDJ3, with TRDD3 identical over 8 bases. The CDR3 totals 18 residues. Looked up from germline, CDR1 is GEAIGNYY and CDR2 is EKD.

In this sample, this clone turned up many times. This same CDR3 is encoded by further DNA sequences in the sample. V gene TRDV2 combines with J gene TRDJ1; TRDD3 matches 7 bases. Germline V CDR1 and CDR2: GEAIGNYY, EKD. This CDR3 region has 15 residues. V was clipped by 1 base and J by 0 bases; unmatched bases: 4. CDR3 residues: CACDTGGPYTDKLIF. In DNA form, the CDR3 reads TGTGCCTGTGACACTGGGGGACCGTACACCGATAAACTCATCTTT.

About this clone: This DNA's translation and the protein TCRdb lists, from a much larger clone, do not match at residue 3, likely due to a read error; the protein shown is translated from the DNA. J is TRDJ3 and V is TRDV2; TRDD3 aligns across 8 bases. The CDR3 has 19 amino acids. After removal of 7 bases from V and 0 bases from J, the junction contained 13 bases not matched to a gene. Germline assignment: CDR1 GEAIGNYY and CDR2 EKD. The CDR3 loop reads CAWDVLGGDSSWDTRQMFF. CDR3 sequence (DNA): TGTGCCTGGGACGTACTGGGGGGTGACAGCTCCTGGGACACCCGACAGATGTTTTTC.

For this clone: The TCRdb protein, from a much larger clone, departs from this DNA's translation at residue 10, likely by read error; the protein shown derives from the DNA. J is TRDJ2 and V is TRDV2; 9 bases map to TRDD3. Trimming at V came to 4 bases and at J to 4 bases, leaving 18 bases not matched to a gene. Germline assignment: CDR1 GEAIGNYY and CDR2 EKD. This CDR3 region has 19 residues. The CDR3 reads CACDQLGGTWGYATAQLFF. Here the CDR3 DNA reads TGTGCCTGTGATCAACTTGGCGGTACTTGGGGATACGCGACAGCACAACTCTTCTTT.

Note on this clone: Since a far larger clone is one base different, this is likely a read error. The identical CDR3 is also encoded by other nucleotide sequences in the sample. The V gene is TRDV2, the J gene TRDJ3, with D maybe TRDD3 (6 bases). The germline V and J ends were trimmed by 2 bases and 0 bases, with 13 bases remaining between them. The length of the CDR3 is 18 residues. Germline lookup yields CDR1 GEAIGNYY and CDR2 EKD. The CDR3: CACDKILGSSWDTRQMFF. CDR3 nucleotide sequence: TGTGCCTGTGACAAAATACTGGGCAGCTCCTGGGACACCCGACAGATGTTTTTC.

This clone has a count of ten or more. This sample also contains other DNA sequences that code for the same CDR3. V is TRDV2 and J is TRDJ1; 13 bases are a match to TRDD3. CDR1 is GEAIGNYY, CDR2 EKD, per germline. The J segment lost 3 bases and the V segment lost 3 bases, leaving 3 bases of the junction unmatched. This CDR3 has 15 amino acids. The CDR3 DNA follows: TGTGCCTGTGACCGACTGGGGGATACGTCCGATAAACTCATCTTT. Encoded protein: CACDRLGDTSDKLIF.

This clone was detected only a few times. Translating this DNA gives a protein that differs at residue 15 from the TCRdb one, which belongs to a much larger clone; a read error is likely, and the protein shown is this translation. CDR3 region: CACDATSSSNSWDTQQMFF. DNA for the CDR3: TGTGCCTGTGACGCCACCTCCAGTTCCAACTCCTGGGACACCCAACAGATGTTTTTC. The chain links TRDV2 to TRDJ3; possibly TRDD3 for D (5 bases). This CDR3 spans 19 amino acids. The germline V gene has CDR1 GEAIGNYY and CDR2 EKD.

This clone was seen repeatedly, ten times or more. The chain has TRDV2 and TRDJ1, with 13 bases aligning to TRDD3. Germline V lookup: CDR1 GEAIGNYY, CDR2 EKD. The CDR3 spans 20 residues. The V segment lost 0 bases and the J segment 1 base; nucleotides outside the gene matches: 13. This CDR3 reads CACDTKLPNWGIRGTDKLIF. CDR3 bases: TGTGCCTGTGACACCAAGCTCCCGAACTGGGGGATACGGGGCACCGATAAACTCATCTTT.

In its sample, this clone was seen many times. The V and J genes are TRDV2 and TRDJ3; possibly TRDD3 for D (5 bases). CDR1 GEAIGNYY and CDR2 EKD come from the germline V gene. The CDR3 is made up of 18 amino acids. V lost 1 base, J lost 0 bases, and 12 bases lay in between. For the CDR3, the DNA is TGTGCCTGTGACACGGCGGGGACGAGCTCCTGGGACACCCGACAGATGTTTTTC. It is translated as CACDTAGTSSWDTRQMFF.

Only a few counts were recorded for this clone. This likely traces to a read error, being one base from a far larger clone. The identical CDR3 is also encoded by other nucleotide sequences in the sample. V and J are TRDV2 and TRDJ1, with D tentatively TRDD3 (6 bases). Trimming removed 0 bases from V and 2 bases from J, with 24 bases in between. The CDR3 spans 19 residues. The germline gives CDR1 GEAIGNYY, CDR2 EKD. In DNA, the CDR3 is TGTGCCTGTGACACCGTCCCCGGCACGGGGATTCCCTTAACCGATAAACTCATCTTT. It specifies CACDTVPGTGIPLTDKLIF.

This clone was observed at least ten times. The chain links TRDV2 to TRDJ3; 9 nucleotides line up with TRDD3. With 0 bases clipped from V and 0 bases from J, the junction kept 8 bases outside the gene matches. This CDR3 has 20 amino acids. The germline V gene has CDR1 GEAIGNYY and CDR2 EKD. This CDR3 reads CACDTGLGELSSWDTRQMFF. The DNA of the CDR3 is TGTGCCTGTGACACCGGACTGGGGGAACTAAGCTCCTGGGACACCCGACAGATGTTTTTC.

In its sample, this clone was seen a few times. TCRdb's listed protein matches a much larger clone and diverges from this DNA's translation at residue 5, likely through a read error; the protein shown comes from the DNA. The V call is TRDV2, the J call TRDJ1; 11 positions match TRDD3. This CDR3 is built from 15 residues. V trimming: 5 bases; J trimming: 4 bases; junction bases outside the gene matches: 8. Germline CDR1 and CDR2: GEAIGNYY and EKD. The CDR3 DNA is TGTGCCTGTGCCGAACTGGGGGATAGGGACGATAAACTCATCTTT. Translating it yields CACAELGDRDDKLIF.

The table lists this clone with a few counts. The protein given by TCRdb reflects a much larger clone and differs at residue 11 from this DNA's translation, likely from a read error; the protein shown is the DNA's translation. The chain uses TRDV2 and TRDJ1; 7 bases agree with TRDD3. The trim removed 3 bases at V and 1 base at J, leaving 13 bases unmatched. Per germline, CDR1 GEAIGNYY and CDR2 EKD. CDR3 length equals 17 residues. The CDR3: CACDSLPYGDITDKLIF. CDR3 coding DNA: TGTGCCTGTGACTCACTTCCCTACGGGGATATCACCGATAAACTCATCTTT.